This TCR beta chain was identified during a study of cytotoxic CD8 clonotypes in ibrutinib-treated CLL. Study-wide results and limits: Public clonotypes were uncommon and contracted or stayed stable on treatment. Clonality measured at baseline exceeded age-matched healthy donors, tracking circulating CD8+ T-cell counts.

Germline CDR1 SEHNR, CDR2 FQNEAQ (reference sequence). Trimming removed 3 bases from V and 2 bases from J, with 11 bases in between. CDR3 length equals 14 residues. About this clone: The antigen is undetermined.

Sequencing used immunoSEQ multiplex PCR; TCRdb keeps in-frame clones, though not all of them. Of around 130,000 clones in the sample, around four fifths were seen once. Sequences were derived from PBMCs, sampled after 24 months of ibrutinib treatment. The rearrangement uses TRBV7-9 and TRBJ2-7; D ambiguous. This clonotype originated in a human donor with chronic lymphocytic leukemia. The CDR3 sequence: CASSFGVLTYEQYF. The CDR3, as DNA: TGTGCCAGCAGCTTTGGGGTATTAACCTACGAGCAGTACTTC. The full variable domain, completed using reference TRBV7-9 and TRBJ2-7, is DTGVSQNPRHKITKRGQNVTFRCDPISEHNRLYWYRQTLGQGPEFLTYFQNEAQLEKSRLLSDRFSAERPKGSFSTLEIQRTEQGDSAMYLCASSFGVLTYEQYFGPGTRLTVT.